This T cell receptor (beta chain) appears in the sequencing data of a study of beta chain features in type 1 diabetes. Study-level points and caveats: Cells carrying high TCR expression could end up over-represented when cDNA is sequenced. The similarity of naive, central memory and Treg TCRB repertoires appeared greater among patients than among healthy donors.

On this clone itself: Its antigen is as yet unknown.

V was pared by 4 bases and J by 4 bases, with 10 bases between. Germline CDR1 SGHAT, CDR2 FQNNGV. The CDR3 sequence is 13 residues long. Isolated RNA was reverse transcribed in full, so expressed TCRB transcripts were sequenced. Clones were read by immunoSEQ multiplex PCR, and TCRdb kept only the in-frame ones, dropping some. Of hundreds of thousands of clones detected, less than 20% appear once; the ten largest clones hold about 0.093%. The chain couples TRBV11-2 to TRBJ2-5; TRBD1 might be the D (6 bases). Sequences were obtained from naive CD4+ T cells from blood. The sequence derives from a man in his late teens or twenties in good health. The DNA of the CDR3 is TGTGCCAGCAGCTCCGACAGGAGAGAGACCCAGTACTTC. Its translation: CASSSDRRETQYF.